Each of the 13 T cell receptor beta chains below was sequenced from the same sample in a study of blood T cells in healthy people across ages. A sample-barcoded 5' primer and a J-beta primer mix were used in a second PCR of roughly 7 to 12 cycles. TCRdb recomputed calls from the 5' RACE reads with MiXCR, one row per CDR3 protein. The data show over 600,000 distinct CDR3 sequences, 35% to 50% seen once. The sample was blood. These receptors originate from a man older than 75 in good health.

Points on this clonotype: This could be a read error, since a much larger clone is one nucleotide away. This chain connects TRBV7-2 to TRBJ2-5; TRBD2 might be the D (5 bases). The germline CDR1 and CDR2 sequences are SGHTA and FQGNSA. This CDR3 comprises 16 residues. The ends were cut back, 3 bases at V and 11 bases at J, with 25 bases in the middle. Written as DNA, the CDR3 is TGTGCCAGCAGCTTTGGTGGGAGCCTCTCCTACAATGAGCAGTACTTC. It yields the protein CASSFGGSLSYNEQYF.

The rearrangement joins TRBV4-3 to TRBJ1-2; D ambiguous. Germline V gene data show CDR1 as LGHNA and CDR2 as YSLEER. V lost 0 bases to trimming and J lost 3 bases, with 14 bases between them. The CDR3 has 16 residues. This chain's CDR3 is CASSQDHTSRHYGYTF. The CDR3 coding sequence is TGCGCCAGCAGCCAAGATCATACCAGTCGACACTATGGCTACACCTTC.

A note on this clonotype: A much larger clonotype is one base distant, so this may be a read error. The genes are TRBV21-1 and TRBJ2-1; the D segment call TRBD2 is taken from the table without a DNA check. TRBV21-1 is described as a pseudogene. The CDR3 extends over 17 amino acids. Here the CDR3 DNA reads TGTGCCAGCAGCAAAGTGGCTAGCGCAACATCTTACAATGAGCAGTTCTTC. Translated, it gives CASSKVASATSYNEQFF.

CDR3 bases: TGTGCCAGCAGCCAAGGTGTGGAGACGGCGCCCTACGAGCAGTACTTC. Protein: CASSQGVETAPYEQYF. The V and J genes are TRBV4-2 and TRBJ2-7; D unclear. CDR3 length equals 16 residues. Germline V CDR1 and CDR2: LGHNA, YNFKEQ. Trimming shortened V by 1 base and J by 2 bases, and 15 bases separated the two germline ends.

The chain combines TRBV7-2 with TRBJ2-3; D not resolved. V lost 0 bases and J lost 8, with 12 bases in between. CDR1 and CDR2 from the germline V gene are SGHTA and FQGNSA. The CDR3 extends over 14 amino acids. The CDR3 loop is CASSLATSRFTQYF. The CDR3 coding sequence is TGTGCCAGCAGCTTAGCCACCTCCCGGTTTACGCAGTATTTT.

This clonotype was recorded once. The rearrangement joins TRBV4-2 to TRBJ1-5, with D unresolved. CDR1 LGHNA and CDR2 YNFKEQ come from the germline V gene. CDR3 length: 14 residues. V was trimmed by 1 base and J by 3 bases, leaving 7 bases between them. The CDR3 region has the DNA TGTGCCAGCAGCCAAGTCATGGTCAATCAGCCCCAGCATTTT. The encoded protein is CASSQVMVNQPQHF.

The CDR3 loop reads CASSSLTRGGVGQETQFF. Written as DNA, the CDR3 is TGTGCCAGCAGTTCCCTCACACGAGGGGGAGTTGGACAAGAGACCCAGTTCTTC. The rearrangement links TRBV28 to TRBJ2-1; D possibly corresponds to TRBD1 (6 bases). The CDR3 spans 18 residues. Germline V gene data show CDR1 as MDHEN and CDR2 as SYDVKM. The V and J ends lost 4 bases and 13 bases respectively, with 32 bases between them. The entire variable domain, with the rest obtained from reference TRBV28 and TRBJ2-1, is as follows: DVKVTQSSRYLVKRTGEKVFLECVQDMDHENMFWYRQDPGLGLRLIYFSYDVKMKEKGDIPEGYSVSREKKERFSLILESASTNQTSMYLCASSSLTRGGVGQETQFFGPGTRLTVL.

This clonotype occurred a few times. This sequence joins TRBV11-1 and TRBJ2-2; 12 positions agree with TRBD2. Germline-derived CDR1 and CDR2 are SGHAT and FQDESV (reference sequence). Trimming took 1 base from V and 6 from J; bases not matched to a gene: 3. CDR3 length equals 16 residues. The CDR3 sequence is CASSLVLAGGSGELFF. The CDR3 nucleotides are TGTGCCAGCAGCTTAGTACTAGCGGGAGGTTCCGGGGAGCTGTTTTTT.

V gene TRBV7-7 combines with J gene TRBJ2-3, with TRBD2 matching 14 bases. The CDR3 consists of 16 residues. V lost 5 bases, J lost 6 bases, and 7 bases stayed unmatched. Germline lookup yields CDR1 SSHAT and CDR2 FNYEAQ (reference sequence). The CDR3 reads CASSAGLAGVSDTQYF. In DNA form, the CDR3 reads TGTGCCAGCAGCGCGGGACTAGCGGGAGTGTCTGATACGCAGTATTTT.

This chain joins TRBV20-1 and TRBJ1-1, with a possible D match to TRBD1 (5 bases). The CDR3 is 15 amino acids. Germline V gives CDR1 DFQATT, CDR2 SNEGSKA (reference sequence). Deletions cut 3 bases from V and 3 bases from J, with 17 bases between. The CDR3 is CSARVMEGWHTEAFF. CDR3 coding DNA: TGCAGTGCTAGGGTCATGGAGGGGTGGCACACTGAAGCTTTCTTT.

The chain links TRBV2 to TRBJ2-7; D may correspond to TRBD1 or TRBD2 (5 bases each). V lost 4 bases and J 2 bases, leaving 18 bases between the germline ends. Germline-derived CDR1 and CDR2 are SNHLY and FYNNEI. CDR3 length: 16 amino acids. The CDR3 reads CASSVRSGTPTYEQYF. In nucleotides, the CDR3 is TGTGCCAGCAGTGTAAGGTCCGGGACCCCGACCTACGAGCAGTACTTC.

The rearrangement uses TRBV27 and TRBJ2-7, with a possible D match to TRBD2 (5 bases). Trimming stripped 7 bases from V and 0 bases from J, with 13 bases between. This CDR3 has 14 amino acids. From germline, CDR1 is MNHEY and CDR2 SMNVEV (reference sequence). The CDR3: CASKQRTSSYEQYF. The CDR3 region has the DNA TGTGCCAGCAAGCAGCGGACCAGCTCCTACGAGCAGTACTTC.

Here the CDR3 reads CASSSAGSGNTGELFF. CDR3 bases: TGTGCCAGCAGTTCCGCGGGTAGCGGGAACACCGGGGAGCTGTTTTTT. The chain links TRBV6-6 to TRBJ2-2; D may be TRBD2 (6 bases). This CDR3 has 16 residues. The germline CDR1 and CDR2 sequences are MNHNY and SVGAGI (reference sequence). Trimming took 4 bases from V and 1 from J, leaving 13 bases between them.